The 30 T cell receptor beta chains below come from one sample, sequenced in a study of blood T cell repertoires in COVID-19. Libraries were prepared by immunoSEQ multiplex PCR; TCRdb keeps only in-frame clonotypes and omits some of them. The table has 150,000 to 200,000 clones, more than 85% seen once; the top ten hold just under 2%. Sequencing input: peripheral blood. These receptors originate from a woman aged 55 to 70 with COVID-19, enrolled during active disease.

The J gene is TRBJ2-2, the V gene TRBV3-1 (or the pseudogene TRBV3-2); 9 positions match TRBD1. The CDR3 is 15 residues long. CDR1 and CDR2 (germline): LGHDT, YNNKEL (reference sequence). Trimming removed 8 bases from V and 4 bases from J; junction bases left unmatched: 8. CDR3 region: CASSTGGVSTGELFF. For the CDR3, the DNA is TGTGCCAGCTCAACAGGGGGCGTAAGCACCGGGGAGCTGTTTTTT.

The chain links TRBV6-2 or TRBV6-3 to TRBJ2-1, with a tentative D call TRBD2 (7 bases). Trimming pared 1 base from V and 4 bases from J, leaving 11 bases between. CDR1 and CDR2 from the germline V gene are MNHEY and SVGEGT. This CDR3 has 15 amino acids. The CDR3 loop is CASSYWGRGYNEQFF. The CDR3 DNA sequence: TGTGCCAGCAGTTACTGGGGGAGGGGGTACAATGAGCAGTTCTTC.

Turning to this clone: Different DNA sequences within this sample yield the same CDR3. V is TRBV5-1 and J is TRBJ1-2; 7 positions agree with TRBD1. V lost 4 bases, J lost 1 base, and 4 bases stayed unmatched. The CDR3 runs 14 residues. Germline V CDR1 and CDR2: SGHRS, YFSETQ. CDR3 coding DNA: TGCGCCAGCAGCCCCCGGGACAGTAACTATGGCTACACCTTC. It encodes CASSPRDSNYGYTF. The variable domain in full, with the rest retrieved from reference TRBV5-1 and TRBJ1-2, is KAGVTQTPRYLIKTRGQQVTLSCSPISGHRSVSWYQQTPGQGLQFLFEYFSETQRNKGNFPGRFSGRQFSNSRSEMNVSTLELGDSALYLCASSPRDSNYGYTFGSGTRLTVV.

J is TRBJ1-2 and V is TRBV25-1; TRBD1 matches at 7 bases. J gave up 4 bases and V 1 base, and 6 bases lay outside the gene matches. Germline-derived CDR1 and CDR2 are MGHDK and SYGVNS. The CDR3 runs to 15 residues. DNA for the CDR3: TGTGCCAGCAGTGAATCCACAGGGGCGCCCTATGGCTACACCTTC. This gives the protein CASSESTGAPYGYTF.

V is TRBV3-1 (or the pseudogene TRBV3-2) and J is TRBJ1-2; 9 nucleotides align to TRBD1. This CDR3 region has 13 residues. Trimming took 3 bases from V and 8 from J; bases not matched to a gene: 4. CDR1 and CDR2 (germline): LGHDT, YNNKEL (reference sequence). The CDR3 sequence: CASSQGQGIGYTF. CDR3 nucleotide sequence: TGTGCCAGCAGCCAGGGACAGGGCATCGGCTACACCTTC.

The chain is built from TRBV14 and TRBJ1-1; the D is unclear. The V gene's germline CDR1 is SGHDN and CDR2 FVKESK. This CDR3 comprises 15 residues. Trimming took off 1 base at V and 2 bases at J, with 11 bases between the two ends. The CDR3 region is CASSQVAGVNTEAFF. The CDR3 coding sequence is TGTGCCAGCAGCCAAGTCGCCGGGGTCAACACTGAAGCTTTCTTT.

The V call is TRBV19, the J call TRBJ1-5; tentatively, D is TRBD1 (6 bases). Trimming removed 4 bases from V and 7 bases from J, with 20 bases in between. CDR3 length: 16 residues. From germline, CDR1 is LNHDA and CDR2 SQIVND (reference sequence). CDR3 protein: CASSTRALSQGQPQHF. The CDR3 DNA is TGTGCCAGTAGTACAAGGGCCCTGTCACAGGGACAGCCCCAGCATTTT.

The chain couples TRBV18 to TRBJ1-4; D might be TRBD1 (5 bases). Germline loops: CDR1 KGHSH, CDR2 LQKENI. There are 14 residues in the CDR3. Trimming stripped 0 bases from V and 8 bases from J, with 10 bases between. This chain's CDR3 is CASSPPGAGEKLFF. The CDR3 DNA follows: TGTGCCAGCTCACCACCAGGGGCCGGGGAAAAACTGTTTTTT.

This chain connects TRBV2 to TRBJ1-5; D may be TRBD1 (6 bases). Trimming removed 4 bases at V and 7 bases at J, with 17 bases between. This CDR3 region has 15 residues. Germline V gene lookup returns CDR1 SNHLY and CDR2 FYNNEI. CDR3 loop: CASSGRGAKGQPQHF. In DNA, the CDR3 is TGTGCCAGCAGTGGTCGGGGGGCAAAAGGACAGCCCCAGCATTTT.

This chain joins TRBV7-2 and TRBJ1-2; D uncertain. V was pared by 0 bases and J by 0 bases, with 11 bases between. This CDR3 contains 16 residues. Germline V gene data show CDR1 as SGHTA and CDR2 as FQGNSA. CDR3 in DNA: TGTGCCAGCAGCTTAGCCCTTACAGCGGCTAACTATGGCTACACCTTC. Protein product: CASSLALTAANYGYTF.

V usage is TRBV29-1 and J usage is TRBJ1-3, with TRBD1 identical over 7 bases. CDR3 length equals 16 residues. Unmatched junction bases numbered 8, after V lost 3 bases and J lost 0 bases. Germline values: CDR1 SQVTM, CDR2 ANQGSEA. In DNA, the CDR3 is TGCAGCGTTGAGGTTTGGCAGGGGGTCTCTGGAAACACCATATATTTT. It encodes CSVEVWQGVSGNTIYF.

As to this clone: The identical CDR3 is also encoded by other nucleotide sequences in the sample. This chain uses TRBV9 with TRBJ1-4; tentatively, D is TRBD1 (5 bases). CDR3 length equals 14 residues. Trimming removed 2 bases at V and 0 bases at J, with 5 bases between. Germline V CDR1 and CDR2: SGDLS, YYNGEE. CDR3 coding DNA: TGTGCCAGCAGCGTGACAGCAACTAATGAAAAACTGTTTTTT. Protein product: CASSVTATNEKLFF. Combining the CDR3 with reference TRBV9 and TRBJ1-4 gives the whole variable domain DSGVTQTPKHLITATGQRVTLRCSPRSGDLSVYWYQQSLDQGLQFLIQYYNGEERAKGNILERFSAQQFPDLHSELNLSSLELGDSALYFCASSVTATNEKLFFGSGTQLSVL.

V and J are TRBV4-3 and TRBJ2-5, with 7 bases identical to TRBD2. The trim removed 1 base at V and 5 bases at J, leaving 7 bases unmatched. Germline V gives CDR1 LGHNA, CDR2 YSLEER. The CDR3 spans 15 residues. CDR3 protein: CASSQGAGTTETQYF. The CDR3 DNA sequence: TGCGCCAGCAGCCAAGGTGCCGGGACTACTGAGACCCAGTACTTC.

This chain joins TRBV5-1 and TRBJ2-5, with D possibly TRBD1 on 5 matching bases. Germline V lookup: CDR1 SGHRS, CDR2 YFSETQ. Trimming shortened V by 4 bases and J by 1 base, and 8 bases separated the two germline ends. This CDR3 is built from 13 residues. The CDR3 DNA is TGCGCCAGCAGCCAGGACATCCAAGAGACCCAGTACTTC. Protein product: CASSQDIQETQYF.

The gene calls are TRBV5-1 and TRBJ1-6, with TRBD1 as a possible D gene (5 bases). Germline lookup yields CDR1 SGHRS and CDR2 YFSETQ. The CDR3 contains 13 residues. Trimming shortened V by 5 bases and J by 7 bases, and 10 bases separated the two germline ends. CDR3 residues: CASSTDTNSPLHF. The CDR3 bases are TGCGCCAGCAGTACGGACACAAATTCACCCCTCCACTTT.

The chain is built from TRBV5-1 and TRBJ1-5; 9 nucleotides line up with TRBD1. Per the germline V gene, CDR1 is SGHRS and CDR2 is YFSETQ. J lost 6 bases, V lost 0 bases, and 4 bases had no gene match. The CDR3 is 15 amino acids. The CDR3 nucleotides read TGCGCCAGCAGCTTGGGGGACAGGGTAGGTCAGCCCCAGCATTTT. This translates into CASSLGDRVGQPQHF.

The chain combines TRBV7-8 with TRBJ1-4; 8 positions match TRBD1. V was pared by 6 bases and J by 3 bases, with 6 bases of the junction left unmatched. The CDR3 has 15 amino acids. Germline-derived CDR1 and CDR2 are SGHVS and FQNEAQ. CDR3 sequence (DNA): TGTGCCAGCAGATTGGACAGGGCTGCTAATGAAAAACTGTTTTTT. This sequence encodes CASRLDRAANEKLFF.

V gene TRBV5-6 combines with J gene TRBJ2-7; 9 nucleotides agree with TRBD2. This CDR3 comprises 15 residues. The junction had 4 bases not matched to a gene; V was cut back by 0 bases and J by 3 bases. The germline CDR1 and CDR2 sequences are SGHDT and YYEEEE. The CDR3 DNA sequence: TGTGCCAGCAGCTTGGTAGCGGGGGAATTCTACGAGCAGTACTTC. Encoded protein: CASSLVAGEFYEQYF.

This chain connects TRBV5-1 to TRBJ2-7, with D tentatively TRBD1 (6 bases). CDR3 size: 14 residues. Germline V CDR1 and CDR2: SGHRS, YFSETQ. V dropped 0 bases and J dropped 2 bases, with 9 bases sitting between them. CDR3 sequence: CASSLEGDPYEQYF. CDR3 nucleotides: TGCGCCAGCAGCTTGGAGGGGGACCCCTACGAGCAGTACTTC.

This chain uses TRBV4-3 with TRBJ2-2; tentatively, D is TRBD2 (6 bases). The germline CDR1 and CDR2 sequences are LGHNA and YSLEER. The length of the CDR3 is 15 residues. The V gene lost 0 bases and the J gene lost 4 bases, with 9 bases spanning the gap. CDR3 DNA: TGCGCCAGCAGCCAAGATAGCGGCTTCACCGGGGAGCTGTTTTTT. Its translation: CASSQDSGFTGELFF.

The V gene is TRBV5-4, the J gene TRBJ1-3; D perhaps matches TRBD1 (5 bases). In germline, CDR1 is SGHNT, CDR2 YYREEE (reference sequence). The CDR3 length is 14 residues. V lost 3 bases and J 3 bases, leaving 10 bases between the germline ends. The CDR3 sequence is CASSSGQLGNTIYF. The CDR3 bases are TGTGCCAGCAGCTCAGGACAACTTGGAAACACCATATATTTT.

The J gene is TRBJ1-2, the V gene TRBV15; weak D call: TRBD1 (6 bases). Germline CDR1 and CDR2: LNHNV and YYDKDF (reference sequence). V was pared by 0 bases and J by 6 bases, with 14 bases between. The CDR3 sequence is 15 residues long. CDR3: CATSRDRSQGHGYTF. The CDR3 region has the DNA TGTGCCACCAGCAGAGATCGGTCACAGGGCCATGGCTACACCTTC.

The chain employs TRBV6-5 and TRBJ2-3; maybe TRBD2 (6 bases). V was pared by 4 bases and J by 2 bases, with 10 bases between. CDR3 length equals 14 residues. The germline V gene encodes CDR1 MNHEY and CDR2 SVGAGI. The CDR3 bases are TGTGCCAGCAGTTGGCTAGCGTCCACAGATACGCAGTATTTT. It encodes CASSWLASTDTQYF.

As regards this clone: At one end, the junction sequence differs from germline, possibly due to a read error. This chain connects TRBV7-2 to TRBJ2-1; the match to TRBD1 covers 10 bases. The V gene's germline CDR1 is SGHTA and CDR2 FQGNSA. CDR3 size: 15 residues. This CDR3 is CASSLDPDRGISPVF. CDR3 nucleotide sequence: TGTGCCAGCAGCTTAGACCCGGACAGGGGGATTTCTCCTGTCTTC.

The chain joins TRBV6-6 to TRBJ1-5, with 8 bases matching TRBD1. The CDR3 consists of 14 residues. Germline V gene lookup returns CDR1 MNHNY and CDR2 SVGAGI (reference sequence). V shed 6 bases and J 2 bases; nucleotides not matched to a gene: 3. The CDR3 is CASRTGGGNQPQHF. DNA for the CDR3: TGTGCCAGCAGAACAGGGGGAGGCAATCAGCCCCAGCATTTT.

This sequence joins TRBV19 and TRBJ1-4, with 8 bases that match TRBD1. The CDR3 loop spans 15 amino acids. The J segment lost 10 bases and the V segment lost 3 bases, leaving 10 bases of the junction unmatched. Germline assignment: CDR1 LNHDA and CDR2 SQIVND (reference sequence). CDR3 loop: CASSISDREVGKLFF. The CDR3 DNA reads as TGTGCCAGTAGTATTTCGGACAGGGAGGTCGGAAAACTGTTTTTT.

The gene calls are TRBV15 and TRBJ2-7; perhaps TRBD1 as D (6 bases). The CDR3 covers 15 residues. The germline V gene has CDR1 LNHNV and CDR2 YYDKDF (reference sequence). V lost 1 base, J lost 4 bases, and 14 bases lay in between. This chain's CDR3 is CATSRGGGLVYEQYF. DNA for the CDR3: TGTGCCACCAGCAGAGGAGGGGGATTGGTGTACGAGCAGTACTTC.

This sequence joins TRBV19 and TRBJ1-3; D gene ambiguous. Per germline, CDR1 LNHDA and CDR2 SQIVND (reference sequence). The CDR3 loop spans 15 amino acids. The V gene lost 3 bases and the J gene lost 2 bases, with 11 bases spanning the gap. For the CDR3, the DNA is TGTGCCAGTAGTATCCCGGCCGGGACTGGAAACACCATATATTTT. Translation gives CASSIPAGTGNTIYF.

The CDR3 DNA follows: TGTGCCAGCAGAGGGGGGGACAGGGTCGGGAGCAATCAGCCCCAGCATTTT. Protein: CASRGGDRVGSNQPQHF. The V and J genes are TRBV2 and TRBJ1-5; 9 bases match TRBD1. Germline V gives CDR1 SNHLY, CDR2 FYNNEI. This CDR3 has 17 residues. Trimming cost V 6 bases and J 1 base; bases outside gene matches: 10.

This chain uses TRBV4-3 with TRBJ1-6; TRBD1 is a possible D gene (5 bases). Looked up from germline, CDR1 is LGHNA and CDR2 is YSLEER. CDR3 size: 15 residues. V lost 0 bases and J 8 bases, leaving 11 bases between the germline ends. CDR3 residues: CASSQEGLNDSPLHF. For the CDR3, the DNA is TGCGCCAGCAGCCAAGAGGGGCTCAACGATTCACCCCTCCACTTT.